Sequencing of this T cell receptor (beta chain) was carried out in a study of CD4 T cells in relation to SARS-CoV-2 and coronaviruses. Unexposed donor CD4+ T cells date from about 2011-2018, before the COVID-19 pandemic. Uncultured naive and memory CD4+ T cells supplied DNA for deep TCR-beta sequencing. Produced via immunoSEQ multiplex PCR; TCRdb's table is partial and in-frame only. Altogether about 65,000 clones are present, around 87% being singletons, with the ten largest covering over 1.5%. Trimming took 8 bases from V and 0 from J, leaving 11 bases between them. Germline CDR1 is LNHDA and CDR2 is SQIVND (reference sequence). CDR3 length: 14 residues.

The sequenced sample was memory CD4+ T cells from PBMCs. The chain links TRBV19 to TRBJ2-4; possibly TRBD1 for D (5 bases). The receptor was derived from a human donor in good health. The CDR3 coding sequence is TGTGCCAGTGTACCCCAGGGAGCCAAAAACATTCAGTACTTC. Translation: CASVPQGAKNIQYF.